These 14 T cell receptor beta chains were sequenced from one sample in a study of radiation and T cells in renal cell carcinoma. Produced via immunoSEQ multiplex PCR; TCRdb's table is partial and in-frame only. The table shows over 60,000 clones, with approximately 86% occurring only once. Time point specified: blood 2 weeks post-SBRT. The sample's treatment: 15 Gy SBRT to primary tumor, nephrectomy 4 weeks later. Sequenced here: blood, sampled from a patient whose treatment included radiotherapy and nephrectomy. The receptor source for this set is a woman in her forties or fifties with renal cell carcinoma.

This clone showed up just once. A far larger clone is one base from this, pointing to a likely read error. The chain couples TRBV9 to TRBJ2-1; the match to TRBD2 covers 7 bases. J lost 0 bases, V lost 3 bases, and 3 bases had no gene match. CDR3 length equals 15 residues. CDR1 and CDR2 from the germline V gene are SGDLS and YYNGEE. The CDR3 DNA reads TGTGCCAGCAGCGGGGGGGGGAGCTCCTACAATGAGCAGTTCTTC. Protein product: CASSGGGSSYNEQFF.

The chain carries TRBV4-3 and TRBJ2-1; D not certain. Per the germline V gene, CDR1 is LGHNA and CDR2 is YSLEER. The CDR3 sequence is 12 residues long. Deletions cut 4 bases from V and 16 bases from J, with 17 bases between. The CDR3, as DNA: TGCGCCAGCAGCCCCCAAAGCCCTGTCCTATTCTTC. It specifies CASSPQSPVLFF.

The chain links TRBV7-9 to TRBJ2-5; no reliable D call. The ends were cut back, 1 base at V and 5 bases at J, with 5 bases in the middle. Looked up from germline, CDR1 is SEHNR and CDR2 is FQNEAQ (reference sequence). The CDR3 has 12 amino acids. CDR3 sequence reads: CASSLEWETQYF. CDR3 nucleotides: TGTGCCAGCAGCTTAGAGTGGGAGACCCAGTACTTC. The full variable domain, rest sourced from reference TRBV7-9 and TRBJ2-5, is DTGVSQNPRHKITKRGQNVTFRCDPISEHNRLYWYRQTLGQGPEFLTYFQNEAQLEKSRLLSDRFSAERPKGSFSTLEIQRTEQGDSAMYLCASSLEWETQYFGPGTRLLVL.

This clone was seen only a few times. This chain's CDR3 is CASSLSGVEDTQYF. CDR3 nucleotide sequence: TGTGCCAGCAGCTTATCGGGTGTAGAAGATACGCAGTATTTT. V and J are TRBV7-3 and TRBJ2-3; D call uncertain. The germline V gene encodes CDR1 SGHTA and CDR2 FQGTGA. Trimming pared 2 bases from V and 5 bases from J, leaving 11 bases between. This CDR3 region has 14 residues.

DNA for the CDR3: TGCGCCAGCAGCAGGGGACAGGGGAGCACCGGGGAGCTGTTTTTT. Translation gives CASSRGQGSTGELFF. The chain employs TRBV5-1 and TRBJ2-2; 10 nucleotides align to TRBD1. The CDR3 has 15 residues. Losses at the gene ends were 4 bases for V and 4 bases for J; bases not matched to a gene: 4. From germline, CDR1 is SGHRS and CDR2 YFSETQ.

The chain links TRBV10-1 to TRBJ1-1; D is possibly TRBD1 (5 bases). The CDR3 totals 14 residues. The V gene lost 2 bases and the J gene lost 8 bases, with 15 bases spanning the gap. Germline V gene sequence: CDR1 WNHNN, CDR2 SYGVQD (reference sequence). CDR3 nucleotides: TGCGCCAGCAGTGAGATGGGGACTGGAGACGAAGCTTTCTTT. Amino acids: CASSEMGTGDEAFF.

The rearrangement uses TRBV5-1 and TRBJ2-7; possibly TRBD1 for D (5 bases). Trimming took off 4 bases at V and 3 bases at J, with 20 bases between the two ends. CDR3 size: 16 residues. Germline V CDR1 and CDR2: SGHRS, YFSETQ. CDR3 region: CASSVYPGRENYEQYF. CDR3 DNA: TGCGCCAGCAGCGTGTATCCCGGCAGGGAAAACTACGAGCAGTACTTC.

This clone showed up just a few times. The chain carries TRBV30 and TRBJ1-5; 9 bases map to TRBD1. The CDR3 runs 15 residues. In germline, CDR1 is GTSNPN, CDR2 SVGIG (reference sequence). V dropped 2 bases and J dropped 7; count of bases not matched to a gene: 9. The CDR3: CAWSRTGGQRQPQHF. CDR3 DNA sequence: TGTGCCTGGAGTCGAACAGGGGGCCAGCGGCAGCCCCAGCATTTT.

The V and J genes are TRBV5-1 and TRBJ1-5; 7 nucleotides align to TRBD1. This CDR3 comprises 14 residues. Germline V CDR1 and CDR2: SGHRS, YFSETQ. The V and J ends lost 4 bases and 5 bases, in that order; junction bases with no gene match: 6. The CDR3 DNA reads TGCGCCAGCAGCCCTGAGACAGGGCATCAGCCCCAGCATTTT. Its translation: CASSPETGHQPQHF.

The rearrangement joins TRBV2 to TRBJ2-3; 9 nucleotides align to TRBD1. This CDR3 is 15 amino acids long. Germline V gene sequence: CDR1 SNHLY, CDR2 FYNNEI. V lost 7 bases to trimming and J lost 2 bases; unmatched junction nucleotides: 7. The CDR3 loop is CASTTQGALTDTQYF. The CDR3 nucleotides read TGTGCCAGCACAACACAGGGGGCCCTCACAGATACGCAGTATTTT.

The chain employs TRBV7-2 and TRBJ2-5, with TRBD2 matching 7 bases. With V trimmed by 4 bases and J by 5 bases, 7 bases remained unmatched. Germline V gene data show CDR1 as SGHTA and CDR2 as FQGNSA. There are 14 residues in the CDR3. The CDR3 is CASSSTTSMETQYF. The CDR3 DNA reads TGTGCCAGCAGCTCCACGACTAGCATGGAGACCCAGTACTTC.

In DNA, the CDR3 is TGTGCCAGCAGTCAGAGGATCTCTGGAAACACCATATATTTT. This translates into CASSQRISGNTIYF. This chain uses TRBV7-2 with TRBJ1-3; no firm D call. This CDR3 is 14 amino acids long. CDR1 is SGHTA and CDR2 is FQGNSA in the germline V gene. V was cut by 6 bases and J by 0 bases, with 9 bases left in between.

This chain's CDR3 is CASSLGRWSAKNIQYF. In nucleotides, the CDR3 is TGTGCCAGCAGCTTGGGACGGTGGTCAGCCAAAAACATTCAGTACTTC. This chain links TRBV7-2 with TRBJ2-4; D might be TRBD1 or TRBD2, each matching 5 bases. This CDR3 is built from 16 residues. V was clipped by 3 bases and J by 0 bases, with 12 bases between them. Germline V gives CDR1 SGHTA, CDR2 FQGNSA.

The CDR3 region is CASSLGGLAGNTDTQYF. CDR3 coding DNA: TGCGCCAGCAGCTTGGGCGGGCTAGCGGGAAACACAGATACGCAGTATTTT. The V gene is TRBV5-1, the J gene TRBJ2-3, with TRBD2 matching 9 bases. J was trimmed by 2 bases and V by 0 bases; bases with no gene match: 7. CDR1 SGHRS and CDR2 YFSETQ come from the germline V gene. CDR3 length: 17 amino acids.